The 21 T cell receptor beta chains below were found in one sample sequenced in a study of patients and donors after allogeneic stem cell transplantation. TCRdb re-derived calls from the RT-PCR reads in MiXCR, one entry per CDR3 protein. The table has roughly 940,000 distinct CDR3 sequences, approximately 19% seen once; the top ten hold roughly 6%. Material for sequencing was blood, either unsorted or a sorted T cell fraction (not recorded which). Every receptor here comes from a human donor who was either an allogeneic HSCT recipient or a stem cell or donor lymphocyte infusion donor (not recorded which). It is not recorded whose cells these are; they may come from a transplant donor.

The chain combines TRBV9 with TRBJ2-3; 7 positions match TRBD1. The CDR3 sequence is 16 residues long. CDR1 is SGDLS, CDR2 YYNGEE, per germline. Trimming cost V 4 bases and J 4 bases; bases outside gene matches: 12. CDR3 protein: CASSPRTGIFSDTQYF. As DNA, the CDR3 is TGTGCCAGCAGCCCTCGGACAGGAATCTTCTCAGATACGCAGTATTTT.

The V and J genes are TRBV5-6 and TRBJ2-4; TRBD1 aligns across 9 bases. The germline V gene encodes CDR1 SGHDT and CDR2 YYEEEE. The CDR3 extends over 18 amino acids. The ends lost 4 bases at V and 0 bases at J; junction bases unmatched: 11. As DNA, the CDR3 is TGTGCCAGCAGCAACCGGGACAGGGTCATTTTAGCCAAAAACATTCAGTACTTC. As protein: CASSNRDRVILAKNIQYF.

V usage is TRBV20-1 and J usage is TRBJ1-1, with D unresolved. The CDR3 is 15 residues long. Germline values: CDR1 DFQATT, CDR2 SNEGSKA (reference sequence). Trimming stripped 2 bases from V and 4 bases from J, with 17 bases between. The CDR3 DNA reads TGCAGTGCTAGACCCCGGCGGCCCTTGGGCACTGAAGCTTTCTTT. Protein product: CSARPRRPLGTEAFF.

The chain recombines TRBV20-1 with TRBJ1-6; possible D gene TRBD1, 6 bases. Germline V CDR1 and CDR2: DFQATT, SNEGSKA (reference sequence). The CDR3 contains 19 residues. The V end lost 0 bases, the J end lost 8 bases, and 26 bases lay between the germline ends. CDR3 nucleotide sequence: TGCAGTGCTAGAGATTCCGCGACGTCGGGGGCGCGTGCTCATTCACCCCTCCACTTT. This gives the protein CSARDSATSGARAHSPLHF.

A few counts support this clonotype. The rearrangement uses TRBV5-1 and TRBJ1-2; D not certain. V was shortened by 4 bases and J by 1 base, with 11 bases between the two germline ends. Germline CDR1 and CDR2: SGHRS and YFSETQ. CDR3 size: 14 residues. As DNA, the CDR3 is TGCGCCAGCAGCCAAATTGACATTAACTATGGCTACACCTTC. This sequence encodes CASSQIDINYGYTF.

J is TRBJ2-5 and V is TRBV12-3 or TRBV12-4; no firm D call. There are 15 residues in the CDR3. Trimming cost V 2 bases and J 2 bases, with 12 bases left between them. Here the CDR3 reads CASSLFAPGQETQYF. The CDR3, as DNA: TGTGCCAGCAGTTTATTCGCGCCAGGACAAGAGACCCAGTACTTC.

Only a few counts were recorded for this clonotype. The chain recombines TRBV7-3 with TRBJ1-1; D gene uncertain. The CDR3 runs 13 residues. Trimming removed 5 bases at V and 5 bases at J, with 12 bases between. CDR1 is SGHTA, CDR2 FQGTGA, per germline. The CDR3 spells CASSRTSGTEAFF. For the CDR3, the DNA is TGTGCCAGCAGCCGTACGTCGGGAACTGAAGCTTTCTTT.

The rearrangement uses TRBV16 and TRBJ1-5; weak D call: TRBD1 (6 bases). Trimming cost V 2 bases and J 4 bases, with 15 bases left between them. The CDR3 contains 16 residues. From germline, CDR1 is KGHSY and CDR2 FQNENV. The CDR3 protein is CASSQLAGTPNQPQHF. The CDR3 DNA sequence: TGTGCCAGCAGCCAACTAGCCGGGACACCAAATCAGCCCCAGCATTTT.

This clonotype was counted a few times. DNA for the CDR3: TGTGCCAGCAGCGTAAGGGACGCCTCTGGGGCCAACGTCCTGACTTTC. This translates into CASSVRDASGANVLTF. The chain links TRBV9 to TRBJ2-6; D may correspond to TRBD1 or TRBD2 (5 bases each). The ends were cut back, 1 base at V and 0 bases at J, with 8 bases in the middle. CDR3 size: 16 residues. Germline V CDR1 and CDR2: SGDLS, YYNGEE.

This clonotype was seen a handful of times. The V call is TRBV15, the J call TRBJ1-2; D remains ambiguous. The CDR3 extends over 15 amino acids. Trimming removed 0 bases at V and 2 bases at J, with 10 bases between. Germline V CDR1 and CDR2: LNHNV, YYDKDF (reference sequence). CDR3 region: CATSREKALNYGYTF. CDR3 DNA sequence: TGTGCCACCAGCAGAGAGAAGGCTTTGAACTATGGCTACACCTTC.

V gene TRBV20-1 combines with J gene TRBJ2-4; 10 bases fit TRBD2. V was pared by 0 bases and J by 5 bases, with 1 base of the junction left unmatched. The CDR3 is made up of 14 amino acids. Per germline, CDR1 DFQATT and CDR2 SNEGSKA (reference sequence). Written as DNA, the CDR3 is TGCAGTGCTAGAGATGGGACTAGCGAAAACATTCAGTACTTC. This translates into CSARDGTSENIQYF.

V gene TRBV15 combines with J gene TRBJ2-7; D perhaps matches TRBD1 (6 bases). Trimming took off 1 base at V and 5 bases at J, with 12 bases between the two ends. Germline V gene sequence: CDR1 LNHNV, CDR2 YYDKDF (reference sequence). The CDR3 is 14 residues long. Here the CDR3 DNA reads TGTGCCACCAGCAGAGGTCTGGGGGCCGACGAGCAGTACTTC. This gives the protein CATSRGLGADEQYF.

J is TRBJ1-1 and V is TRBV24-1; D gene unclear. The ends were cut back, 0 bases at V and 7 bases at J, with 8 bases in the middle. This CDR3 has 13 amino acids. The germline gives CDR1 KGHDR, CDR2 SFDVKD. The CDR3 DNA is TGTGCCACCAGTGATTTGAATGGGGTTGAAGCTTTCTTT. This sequence encodes CATSDLNGVEAFF.

There are a few counts of this clonotype. The chain carries TRBV6-1 and TRBJ1-3, with unresolved D. This CDR3 contains 15 residues. In germline, CDR1 is MNHNS, CDR2 SASEGT. V was shortened by 6 bases and J by 0 bases, with 12 bases between the two germline ends. In DNA form, the CDR3 reads TGTGCCAGCAGGACGAGTTTTATCTCTGGAAACACCATATATTTT. Translating it yields CASRTSFISGNTIYF.

V gene TRBV24-1 combines with J gene TRBJ2-1, with TRBD2 matching over 8 bases. CDR1 and CDR2 from the germline V gene are KGHDR and SFDVKD. This CDR3 is 16 amino acids long. After removal of 2 bases from V and 3 bases from J, the junction contained 5 bases not matched to a gene. In DNA form, the CDR3 reads TGTGCCACCAGTGATTCTTGGACTAGCAACTACAATGAGCAGTTCTTC. Translated, it gives CATSDSWTSNYNEQFF.

The chain recombines TRBV20-1 with TRBJ2-3; D gene ambiguous. CDR3 size: 15 residues. V lost 6 bases, J lost 1 base, and 17 bases lay in between. Germline V CDR1 and CDR2: DFQATT, SNEGSKA (reference sequence). The CDR3 DNA follows: TGCAGTGCCCCCCGAACGGGTTTCGGCACAGATACGCAGTATTTT. Its protein product is CSAPRTGFGTDTQYF.

This clonotype was seen only a few times. This chain uses TRBV7-9 with TRBJ2-1; D uncertain. Per the germline V gene, CDR1 is SEHNR and CDR2 is FQNEAQ (reference sequence). The CDR3 is 16 residues long. Trimming cost V 5 bases and J 7 bases, with 21 bases left between them. CDR3 coding DNA: TGTGCCAGCAGCAGAGACGGTGGGGTTAGGAAAAATGAGCAGTTCTTC. It is translated as CASSRDGGVRKNEQFF. The full variable domain, completed using reference TRBV7-9 and TRBJ2-1, is DTGVSQNPRHKITKRGQNVTFRCDPISEHNRLYWYRQTLGQGPEFLTYFQNEAQLEKSRLLSDRFSAERPKGSFSTLEIQRTEQGDSAMYLCASSRDGGVRKNEQFFGPGTRLTVL.

This clonotype was seen a handful of times. This sequence joins TRBV20-1 and TRBJ2-3; 10 bases match TRBD2. This CDR3 spans 14 amino acids. Germline V gene data show CDR1 as DFQATT and CDR2 as SNEGSKA (reference sequence). After removal of 8 bases from V and 4 bases from J, the junction contained 9 bases not matched to a gene. CDR3: CSPTPSGGPDTQYF. Written as DNA, the CDR3 is TGCAGTCCGACGCCTAGCGGGGGTCCAGATACGCAGTATTTT.

This clonotype was counted a few times. CDR3 nucleotides: TGCGCCAGCAGCTTGGATCCAGGGGGCAGCTATGGCTACACCTTC. Its translation: CASSLDPGGSYGYTF. This chain uses TRBV5-1 with TRBJ1-2; 8 bases fit TRBD1. The CDR3 sequence is 15 residues long. CDR1 is SGHRS and CDR2 is YFSETQ in the germline V gene. V lost 0 bases to trimming and J lost 4 bases; unmatched junction nucleotides: 5.

This chain links TRBV12-3 or TRBV12-4 with TRBJ2-7, with D perhaps assigned TRBD1 or TRBD2 (5 bases each). The CDR3 sequence is 15 residues long. The V gene lost 5 bases and the J gene lost 4 bases, with 18 bases spanning the gap. The CDR3 DNA follows: TGTGCCAGCAGTGGACCGGGACGAGGGTATTACGAGCAGTACTTC. This translates into CASSGPGRGYYEQYF.

This clonotype was counted a few times. This chain links TRBV25-1 with TRBJ2-5; TRBD1 might be the D (5 bases). The CDR3 has 13 amino acids. The V gene's germline CDR1 is MGHDK and CDR2 SYGVNS. V lost 7 bases and J 1 base, leaving 10 bases between the germline ends. Here the CDR3 reads CASNQGFQETQYF. DNA for the CDR3: TGTGCCAGCAACCAGGGCTTCCAAGAGACCCAGTACTTC.